This record covers a single TCR beta chain. The data were obtained in a study of T cell changes during pregnancy in multiple sclerosis. The table came from immunoSEQ multiplex PCR; TCRdb's copy has only in-frame clones and leaves some out. The table shows some 77,000 clones, with 85% to 95% occurring only once. This CDR3 comprises 16 residues. V trimming: 4 bases; J trimming: 3 bases; junction bases outside the gene matches: 4. CDR1 KGHSH and CDR2 LQKENI come from the germline V gene. This TCR was sampled from a female donor with multiple sclerosis, enrolled in a pregnancy study. The chain combines TRBV18 with TRBJ2-3; 13 bases are shared with TRBD2. Source: CD4+ T cells from peripheral blood mononuclear cells, taken before pregnancy. CDR3 protein: CASSLTSGGSTDTQYF. CDR3 sequence (DNA): TGTGCCAGCTCACTGACTAGCGGGGGGTCTACAGATACGCAGTATTTT. The entire variable domain, with the rest obtained from reference TRBV18 and TRBJ2-3, is as follows: NAGVMQNPRHLVRRRGQEARLRCSPMKGHSHVYWYRQLPEEGLKFMVYLQKENIIDESGMPKERFSAEFPKEGPSILRIQQVVRGDSAAYFCASSLTSGGSTDTQYFGPGTRLTVL.